There are a few counts of the clone carrying this T cell receptor (beta chain). Its target is not known. This entry is derived from a study of beta chain features in type 1 diabetes. Sequenced material consisted of expressed TCRB transcripts (all of the isolated RNA was reverse transcribed). Sequencing used immunoSEQ multiplex PCR; TCRdb keeps in-frame clones, though not all of them. The sample has some 410,000 clones, roughly 14% seen once; the top ten hold about 0.04%. The CDR3 extends over 11 amino acids. V lost 6 bases to trimming and J lost 12 bases, with 15 bases between them. Germline V gives CDR1 SQVTM, CDR2 ANQGSEA. Study-wide points: The influence of HLA type on TCRB rearrangement stayed undetermined. Shorter TCRB CDR3s, moderately but significantly so, marked every one of the four CD4+ subsets in Type 1 diabetes patients. Among patients, naive, central memory and Treg TCRB repertoires appeared more similar than among healthy donors.

The chain employs TRBV29-1 and TRBJ2-1; possibly TRBD2 for D (6 bases). This clonotype was obtained from a man aged 25 to 40 in good health. Material for sequencing was naive CD4+ T cells from blood. CDR3 sequence (DNA): TGCAGCGTGGGGCTAGGAGCGGGGCAGTTCTTC. Translating gives CSVGLGAGQFF.